A selection of T cell receptor beta chains follows, all from one sample in a study of T cells in Graves' hyperthyroidism and ophthalmopathy. TCRdb used MiXCR to reprocess the multiplex PCR reads, holding one entry per CDR3 protein. Among around 520,000 distinct CDR3 sequences listed, about an eighth were seen once. Material for sequencing was blood. These receptors originate from a woman aged 18-35 years with Graves' hyperthyroidism. Each CDR3 is given with its conserved first and last residue. D genes are given only for firm matches. Clone size is stated in some rows and not others, as once, few, many or a class when expanded.

CDR3 length | J gene | clone size | V gene | D gene | CDR3 protein | CDR3 DNA
16 | TRBJ1-6 | few | TRBV3-1 | TRBD1 | CASSLRQGPYNSPLHF | TGTGCCAGCAGCCTCCGACAGGGCCCCTATAATTCACCCCTCCACTTT
13 | TRBJ2-1 | many | TRBV20-1 | TRBD2 | CSACQRDGNEQFF | TGCAGTGCGTGCCAGCGGGACGGAAATGAGCAGTTCTTC
19 | TRBJ1-2 | few | TRBV4-1 | TRBD1 | CASSQEPRDSELGIQGYTF | TGCGCCAGCAGCCAAGAGCCCCGGGACAGCGAGCTTGGAATTCAGGGCTACACCTTC
14 | TRBJ2-7 | few | TRBV11-2 | NA | CASSLAPSSYEQYF | TGTGCCAGCAGCTTAGCACCCAGCTCCTACGAGCAGTACTTC
16 | TRBJ1-3 | NA | TRBV19 | NA | CASSRGGYYSGNTIYF | TGTGCCAGTAGTCGGGGCGGTTATTACTCTGGAAACACCATATATTTT
13 | TRBJ2-5 | NA | TRBV20-1 | NA | CSASGSDQETQYF | TGCAGTGCTAGTGGTAGCGACCAAGAGACCCAGTACTTC
16 | TRBJ2-7 | NA | TRBV11-2 | NA | CASSLDVGGATYEQYF | TGTGCCAGCAGCTTAGACGTGGGGGGCGCGACCTACGAGCAGTACTTC
17 | TRBJ2-2 | many | TRBV7-7 | TRBD2 | CASSQLAGGAWTGELFF | TGTGCTAGCAGCCAACTAGCGGGAGGAGCATGGACCGGGGAGCTGTTTTTT
16 | TRBJ1-4 | many | TRBV11-2 | NA | CASSLGQFATNEKLFF | TGTGCCAGCAGCTTAGGACAGTTTGCAACTAATGAAAAACTGTTTTTT
15 | TRBJ2-1 | many | TRBV7-3 | TRBD2 | CASSLSGLTINEQFF | TGTGCCAGCAGCTTATCGGGACTAACAATCAATGAGCAGTTCTTC
15 | TRBJ2-2 | many | TRBV20-1 | TRBD2 | CSARSGGRTTGELFF | TGCAGTGCTAGAAGCGGCGGGAGGACCACCGGGGAGCTGTTTTTT
15 | TRBJ2-2 | few | TRBV7-3 | NA | CASSLTPAGPGELFF | TGTGCCAGCAGCTTAACTCCCGCAGGTCCCGGGGAGCTGTTTTTT
16 | TRBJ2-1 | many | TRBV7-3 | NA | CASSSSSVGPYNEQFF | TGTGCCAGCAGCTCCTCTAGCGTGGGGCCCTACAATGAGCAGTTCTTC
15 | TRBJ1-1 | few | TRBV5-1 | TRBD1 | CASRGGTVRGTEAFF | TGCGCCAGCAGGGGTGGGACAGTTCGGGGGACTGAAGCTTTCTTT
15 | TRBJ1-3 | many | TRBV2 | NA | CASRTFTGSGNTIYF | TGTGCCAGCAGGACTTTTACGGGCTCTGGAAACACCATATATTTT
12 | TRBJ2-7 | few | TRBV19 | NA | CASESLSYEQYF | TGTGCCAGTGAATCCCTCTCCTACGAGCAGTACTTC
16 | TRBJ2-5 | many | TRBV7-2 | NA | CASSLSRGAIHETQYF | TGTGCCAGCAGCTTATCTCGGGGGGCAATTCATGAGACCCAGTACTTC
14 | TRBJ2-2 | many | TRBV30 | NA | CAWRAQSNTGELFF | TGTGCCTGGAGGGCCCAGTCCAACACCGGGGAGCTGTTTTTT
14 | TRBJ2-2 | NA | TRBV5-1 | NA | CASKTGPNTGELFF | TGCGCCAGCAAAACAGGTCCGAACACCGGGGAGCTGTTTTTT
15 | TRBJ2-2 | many | TRBV11-3 | TRBD2 | CASSFGGRNTGELFF | TGTGCCAGCAGCTTTGGCGGGAGGAACACCGGGGAGCTGTTTTTT
13 | TRBJ1-1 | many | TRBV2 | TRBD1 | CASSRDSGFEAFF | TGTGCCAGCTCACGGGACAGCGGGTTTGAAGCTTTCTTT
13 | TRBJ2-1 | many | TRBV29-1 | TRBD2 | CSVATSGSTEQFF | TGCAGCGTTGCTACTAGCGGGAGTACTGAGCAGTTCTTC
17 | TRBJ2-1 | NA | TRBV30 | TRBD2 | CAWSVGLAGGQSNEQFF | TGTGCCTGGAGTGTGGGACTAGCGGGAGGACAAAGTAATGAGCAGTTCTTC
15 | TRBJ2-4 | many | TRBV27 | NA | CASSLGGMAKNIQYF | TGTGCCAGCAGTTTAGGTGGGATGGCCAAGAACATTCAGTACTTC
17 | TRBJ2-3 | NA | TRBV2 | TRBD2 | CASSPGLAVGRRDTQYF | TGTGCCAGCAGTCCGGGACTAGCGGTAGGGCGGAGAGATACGCAGTATTTT
14 | TRBJ1-2 | many | TRBV29-1 | NA | CSVVNQGFSYGYTF | TGCAGCGTTGTAAATCAGGGGTTTAGCTATGGCTACACCTTC
13 | TRBJ2-1 | many | TRBV2 | NA | CASTSGTYNEQFF | TGTGCCAGCACAAGTGGAACCTACAATGAGCAGTTCTTC
15 | TRBJ1-2 | NA | TRBV6-4 | NA | CASSDSTAPRYGYTF | TGTGCCAGCAGTGATTCGACAGCCCCTAGGTATGGCTACACCTTC
17 | TRBJ2-3 | few | TRBV3-1 | NA | CASSQDAAGASTDTQYF | TGTGCCAGCAGCCAAGACGCAGCAGGAGCTAGCACAGATACGCAGTATTTT
13 | TRBJ2-1 | many | TRBV2 | NA | CALAEDRRNEQFF | TGTGCCCTAGCGGAGGACAGGCGCAATGAGCAGTTCTTC
15 | TRBJ2-4 | many | TRBV5-5 | TRBD1 | CASGGTGETKNIQYF | TGTGCCAGCGGGGGGACAGGTGAAACCAAAAACATTCAGTACTTC
15 | TRBJ2-3 | few | TRBV19 | NA | CASRGIRGYADTQYF | TGTGCCAGTAGGGGTATTCGCGGATACGCAGATACGCAGTATTTT